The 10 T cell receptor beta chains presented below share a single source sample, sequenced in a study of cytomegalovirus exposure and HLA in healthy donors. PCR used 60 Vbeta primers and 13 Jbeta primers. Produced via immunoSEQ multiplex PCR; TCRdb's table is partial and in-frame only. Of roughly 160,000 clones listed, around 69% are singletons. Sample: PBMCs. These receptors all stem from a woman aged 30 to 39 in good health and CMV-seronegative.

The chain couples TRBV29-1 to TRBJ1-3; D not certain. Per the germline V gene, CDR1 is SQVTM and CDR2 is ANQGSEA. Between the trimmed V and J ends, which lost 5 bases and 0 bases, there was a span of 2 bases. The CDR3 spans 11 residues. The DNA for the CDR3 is TGCAGCGTTCACTCTGGAAACACCATATATTTT. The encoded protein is CSVHSGNTIYF.

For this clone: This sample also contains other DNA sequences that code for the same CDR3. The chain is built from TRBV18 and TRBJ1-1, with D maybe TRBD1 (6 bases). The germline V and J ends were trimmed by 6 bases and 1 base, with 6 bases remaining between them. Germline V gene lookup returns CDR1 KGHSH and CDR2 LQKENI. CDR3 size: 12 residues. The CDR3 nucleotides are TGTGCCAGCTCGACAGGGAACACTGAAGCTTTCTTT. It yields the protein CASSTGNTEAFF.

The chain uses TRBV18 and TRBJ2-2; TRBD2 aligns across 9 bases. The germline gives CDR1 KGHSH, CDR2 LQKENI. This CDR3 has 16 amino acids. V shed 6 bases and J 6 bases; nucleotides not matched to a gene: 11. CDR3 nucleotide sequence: TGTGCCAGCTCTGGTTCTAGCGGGACCTCCCCCGGGGAGCTGTTTTTT. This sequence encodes CASSGSSGTSPGELFF.

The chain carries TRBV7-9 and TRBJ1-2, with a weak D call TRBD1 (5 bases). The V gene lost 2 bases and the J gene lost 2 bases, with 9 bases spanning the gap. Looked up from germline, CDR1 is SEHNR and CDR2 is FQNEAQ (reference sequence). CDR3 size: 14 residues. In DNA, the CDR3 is TGTGCCAGCAGCTTACGGCAGGGAAACTATGGCTACACCTTC. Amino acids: CASSLRQGNYGYTF.

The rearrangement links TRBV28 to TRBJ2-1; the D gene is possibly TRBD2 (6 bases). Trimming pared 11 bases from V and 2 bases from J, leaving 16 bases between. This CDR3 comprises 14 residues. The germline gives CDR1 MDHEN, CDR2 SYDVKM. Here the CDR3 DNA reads TGTGCCGTACACACTAGCCAGGCCTACAATGAGCAGTTCTTC. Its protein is CAVHTSQAYNEQFF.

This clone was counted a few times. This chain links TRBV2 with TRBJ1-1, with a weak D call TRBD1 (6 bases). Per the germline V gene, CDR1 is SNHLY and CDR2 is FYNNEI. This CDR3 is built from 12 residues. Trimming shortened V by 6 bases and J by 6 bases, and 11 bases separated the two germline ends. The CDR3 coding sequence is TGTGCCAGCAGGTGGGGGCCGTCTGAAGCTTTCTTT. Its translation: CASRWGPSEAFF.

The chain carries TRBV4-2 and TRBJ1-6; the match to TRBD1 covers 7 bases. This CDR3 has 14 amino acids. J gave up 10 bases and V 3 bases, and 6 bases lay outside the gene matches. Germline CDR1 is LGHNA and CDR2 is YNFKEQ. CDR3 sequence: CASSHGTVGSPLHF. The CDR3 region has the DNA TGTGCCAGCAGCCACGGGACAGTTGGCTCACCCCTCCACTTT.

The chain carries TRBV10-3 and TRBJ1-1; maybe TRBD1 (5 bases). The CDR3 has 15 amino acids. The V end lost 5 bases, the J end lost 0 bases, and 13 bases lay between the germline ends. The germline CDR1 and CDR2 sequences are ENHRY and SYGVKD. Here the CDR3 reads CAISSGLIMNTEAFF. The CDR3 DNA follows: TGTGCCATCAGTTCGGGACTGATAATGAACACTGAAGCTTTCTTT.

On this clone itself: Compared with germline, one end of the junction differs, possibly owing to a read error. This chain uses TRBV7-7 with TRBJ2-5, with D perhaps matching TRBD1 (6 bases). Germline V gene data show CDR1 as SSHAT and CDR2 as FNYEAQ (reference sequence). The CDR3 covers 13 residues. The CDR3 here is CASSADRQETQYF. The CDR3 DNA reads TGTGCTAGCAGCGCCGACAGGCAAGAGACCCAGTACTTC.

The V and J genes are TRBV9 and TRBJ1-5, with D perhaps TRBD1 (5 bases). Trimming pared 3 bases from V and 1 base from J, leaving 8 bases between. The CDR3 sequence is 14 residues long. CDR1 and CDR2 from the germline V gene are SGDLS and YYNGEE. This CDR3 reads CASSARVSNQPQHF. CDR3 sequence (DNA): TGTGCCAGCAGCGCCAGGGTGAGCAATCAGCCCCAGCATTTT.